The present T cell receptor (beta chain) was sequenced within a study of T-cell memory formation after mild COVID-19. Study findings and constraints: A subset of responding clones appeared in pre-infection memory, suggesting cross-reactive memory joined.

The CDR3 spans 13 residues. Germline CDR1 and CDR2: MNHNY and SVGAGI (reference sequence). Trimming cost V 0 bases and J 5 bases, with 7 bases left between them. TCR alpha and TCR beta cDNA libraries with sample barcodes and UMIs came from 5'RACE using constant-segment primers. TCRdb fed the 5' RACE reads into MiXCR, producing one record per CDR3 protein. The table includes some 340,000 distinct CDR3 sequences, 10% to 15% detected once. As to this clonotype: Its antigen is undetermined.

The sample comprised PBMCs or a T cell subset sorted from them (not recorded which). The genes are TRBV6-6 and TRBJ1-2, with no clear D. The sequence came from a man between 18 and 29 years old who had mild COVID-19 (a few samples of this study predate the infection). Cell type and time point are not known. The CDR3 sequence is CASSYSGEYGYTF. In DNA, the CDR3 is TGTGCCAGCAGTTACTCCGGAGAGTATGGCTACACCTTC.